Shown below are 14 T cell receptor beta chains from a single sample sequenced in a study of glioma-infiltrating T cells after dendritic cell vaccination. Repertoires were generated with immunoSEQ multiplex PCR, while TCRdb's copy carries only in-frame clones and drops some. This table holds roughly 98,000 clones, just over 85% found once. The sequencing here drew on blood, taken before dendritic cell vaccination. These receptors originate from a human donor with glioblastoma.

The chain carries TRBV28 and TRBJ2-7; 11 positions match TRBD1. The CDR3 is 15 residues long. V shed 3 bases, J shed 7 bases, and the junction held 8 bases outside the gene matches. CDR1 and CDR2 (germline): MDHEN, SYDVKM. The CDR3 loop reads CASSLGQGVWSEQYF. The CDR3 DNA follows: TGTGCCAGCAGTTTGGGACAGGGGGTATGGAGTGAGCAGTACTTC.

The rearrangement uses TRBV15 and TRBJ2-7; TRBD1 matches 8 bases. This CDR3 contains 18 residues. CDR1 is LNHNV and CDR2 is YYDKDF in the germline V gene (reference sequence). The V and J ends lost 0 bases and 3 bases, in that order; junction bases with no gene match: 13. DNA for the CDR3: TGTGCCACCAGCAGAGATCAGAGGACAGGGCCCGGGGGCTACGAGCAGTACTTC. This sequence encodes CATSRDQRTGPGGYEQYF.

In DNA, the CDR3 is TGTGCCAGTAGTTGGGTTACGACAGGTGCTCAAGAGACCCAGTACTTC. It is translated as CASSWVTTGAQETQYF. The chain is built from TRBV19 and TRBJ2-5, with a tentative D call TRBD1 (6 bases). V lost 5 bases and J lost 2, with 18 bases in between. Germline V gene lookup returns CDR1 LNHDA and CDR2 SQIVND (reference sequence). This CDR3 is built from 16 residues. The full variable domain, in which reference TRBV19 and TRBJ2-5 provide the parts outside the CDR3, is DGGITQSPKYLFRKEGQNVTLSCEQNLNHDAMYWYRQDPGQGLRLIYYSQIVNDFQKGDIAEGYSVSREKKESFPLTVTSAQKNPTAFYLCASSWVTTGAQETQYFGPGTRLLVL.

The V and J genes are TRBV15 and TRBJ2-7; 10 bases agree with TRBD1. V was clipped by 2 bases and J by 5 bases; unmatched bases: 9. This CDR3 comprises 16 residues. CDR1 is LNHNV and CDR2 is YYDKDF in the germline V gene (reference sequence). CDR3 region: CATSRFRGQGNDEQYF. In nucleotides, the CDR3 is TGTGCCACCAGCAGATTTAGGGGACAGGGGAACGACGAGCAGTACTTC.

This chain connects TRBV14 to TRBJ1-2; 8 bases match TRBD1. The CDR3 sequence is 15 residues long. Germline V lookup: CDR1 SGHDN, CDR2 FVKESK. J gave up 4 bases and V 0 bases, and 4 bases lay outside the gene matches. The DNA for the CDR3 is TGTGCCAGCAGCCAAGAGGACAGGGTGATCTATGGCTACACCTTC. This sequence encodes CASSQEDRVIYGYTF.

The CDR3 nucleotides are TGCGCCAGCAGCCAAGGGAACGCAGGGGGCCGGAATGAGCAGTTCTTC. Translation: CASSQGNAGGRNEQFF. The chain has TRBV4-1 and TRBJ2-1; 8 nucleotides match TRBD1. Per germline, CDR1 MGHRA and CDR2 YSYEKL. The ends lost 1 base at V and 7 bases at J; junction bases unmatched: 9. The CDR3 has 16 amino acids.

The genes are TRBV13 and TRBJ1-6; weak D call: TRBD1 (6 bases). V lost 3 bases and J lost 7, with 10 bases in between. This CDR3 contains 14 residues. Germline CDR1 reads PRHDT; CDR2 reads FYEKMQ (reference sequence). CDR3 in amino acids: CASSLGAQNSPLHF. In DNA form, the CDR3 reads TGTGCCAGCAGCTTGGGGGCGCAGAATTCACCCCTCCACTTT.

CDR3 nucleotide sequence: TGTGCCAGCAGTGAACAGATTAACTACAATGAGCAGTTCTTC. The encoded protein is CASSEQINYNEQFF. The rearrangement joins TRBV25-1 to TRBJ2-1; D ambiguous. V was clipped by 2 bases and J by 3 bases, with 8 bases between them. Per germline, CDR1 MGHDK and CDR2 SYGVNS. This CDR3 spans 14 amino acids.

V usage is TRBV28 and J usage is TRBJ1-1; maybe TRBD1 (6 bases). This CDR3 has 13 amino acids. Germline loops: CDR1 MDHEN, CDR2 SYDVKM. V lost 7 bases and J lost 4, with 13 bases in between. DNA for the CDR3: TGTGCCAGCAAAGGGAGGGGGGGCACTGAAGCTTTCTTT. Its translation: CASKGRGGTEAFF.

The gene calls are TRBV7-7 and TRBJ2-2; TRBD2 matches at 10 bases. Per the germline V gene, CDR1 is SSHAT and CDR2 is FNYEAQ (reference sequence). Trimming cost V 1 base and J 2 bases; bases outside gene matches: 7. The CDR3 loop spans 18 amino acids. In nucleotides, the CDR3 is TGTGCCAGCAGCTTAGTGTCTAGCGGGAGATTCAACACCGGGGAGCTGTTTTTT. Protein product: CASSLVSSGRFNTGELFF.

This chain joins TRBV5-4 and TRBJ2-7; weak D call: TRBD1 (6 bases). The germline gives CDR1 SGHNT, CDR2 YYREEE (reference sequence). The CDR3 is 14 amino acids. Trimming left V 0 bases short and J 6 bases short, with 13 bases between. In DNA, the CDR3 is TGTGCCAGCAGCTTGGTGGGGGCCCCCTCCGAGCAGTACTTC. This codes for CASSLVGAPSEQYF.

The chain couples TRBV10-3 to TRBJ1-4, with unresolved D. Looked up from germline, CDR1 is ENHRY and CDR2 is SYGVKD. Trimming removed 3 bases from V and 5 bases from J, with 16 bases in between. The CDR3 covers 16 residues. The CDR3 loop reads CAISDVQRTGNEKLFF. In nucleotides, the CDR3 is TGTGCCATCAGTGACGTTCAGAGGACGGGAAATGAAAAACTGTTTTTT.

This rearrangement joins TRBV7-2 to TRBJ2-5; maybe TRBD1 (5 bases). Per the germline V gene, CDR1 is SGHTA and CDR2 is FQGNSA. V was pared by 3 bases and J by 1 base, with 9 bases between. The CDR3 covers 14 residues. The CDR3 here is CASSFVTAQETQYF. The CDR3 DNA sequence: TGTGCCAGCAGCTTTGTGACAGCCCAAGAGACCCAGTACTTC.

For the CDR3, the DNA is TGTGCCAGCAGCTTCCAGGGCAATGAGCAGTTCTTC. Amino acids: CASSFQGNEQFF. The V call is TRBV13, the J call TRBJ2-1, with a possible D match to TRBD1 (5 bases). V lost 3 bases and J 6 bases, leaving 6 bases between the germline ends. Germline V lookup: CDR1 PRHDT, CDR2 FYEKMQ (reference sequence). The CDR3 totals 12 residues.